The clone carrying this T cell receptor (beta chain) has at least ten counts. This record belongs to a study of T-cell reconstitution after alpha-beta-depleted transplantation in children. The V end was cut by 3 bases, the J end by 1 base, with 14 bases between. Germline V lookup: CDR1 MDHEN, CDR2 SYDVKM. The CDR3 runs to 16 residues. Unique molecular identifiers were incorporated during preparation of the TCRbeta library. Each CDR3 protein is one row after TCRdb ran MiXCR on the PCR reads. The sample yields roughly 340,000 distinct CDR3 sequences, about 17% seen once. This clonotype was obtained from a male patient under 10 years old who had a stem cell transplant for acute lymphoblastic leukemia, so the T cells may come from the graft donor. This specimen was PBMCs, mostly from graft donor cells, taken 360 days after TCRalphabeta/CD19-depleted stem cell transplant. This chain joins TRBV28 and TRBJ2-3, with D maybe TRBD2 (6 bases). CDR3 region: CASSLSLAWGTDTQYF. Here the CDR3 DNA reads TGTGCCAGCAGTTTGTCTCTAGCGTGGGGCACAGATACGCAGTATTTT.